The clone carrying this T cell receptor (beta chain) has only a few counts. Its antigen remains unknown. The CDR3 runs to 15 residues. Germline values: CDR1 SGHTA, CDR2 FQGTGA. The V segment lost 5 bases and the J segment 3 bases; nucleotides outside the gene matches: 9. Template material for amplifying TCR beta CDR3 regions consisted of RNA transcripts. The TCR CDR3 first-round RT-PCR relied on the HTBI primer set. TCRdb re-called the multiplex PCR reads through MiXCR, storing one row per CDR3 protein. The sample holds roughly 500,000 distinct CDR3 sequences; about 15% are singletons and the top ten take around 28%. This sample stems from a study of T cells in Graves' hyperthyroidism and ophthalmopathy. Across the whole study: Staff took peripheral blood when the initial diagnosis was made, before any treatment began. Findings of the study overall: Most thyroid clonotypes expanded above 0.001 appeared in blood too.

Sequencing was performed on blood. V and J are TRBV7-3 and TRBJ2-5; 7 bases align to TRBD2. This clonotype originated in a woman aged 25 to 39 with Graves' ophthalmopathy. CDR3 in amino acids: CASSRGMAGEETQYF. CDR3 nucleotide sequence: TGTGCCAGCAGCCGGGGTATGGCGGGAGAAGAGACCCAGTACTTC.